The 15 T cell receptor beta chains reported below all come from one sample, sequenced in a study of blood T cell repertoires in COVID-19. Here immunoSEQ multiplex PCR was the method, and the copy in TCRdb shows in-frame clones only, minus some. The profile covers 120,000 or so clones, with over 75% appearing a single time and about 2.5% taken by the ten largest. Sequencing used peripheral blood. These TCRs come from a man aged 45 to 65 with acute or convalescent COVID-19.

The chain recombines TRBV4-2 with TRBJ1-4; possible D gene TRBD1, 6 bases. V gave up 3 bases and J gave up 0 bases, with 20 bases separating them. Germline V gene data show CDR1 as LGHNA and CDR2 as YNFKEQ. The CDR3 spans 19 residues. CDR3 bases: TGTGCCAGCAGCCATCAAACCCGGACAGTCGAGGCAACTAATGAAAAACTGTTTTTT. This codes for CASSHQTRTVEATNEKLFF.

This sequence joins TRBV5-4 and TRBJ1-1; D may be TRBD1 (5 bases). The CDR3 has 17 residues. V dropped 0 bases and J dropped 5 bases, with 20 bases sitting between them. Germline CDR1 reads SGHNT; CDR2 reads YYREEE (reference sequence). CDR3 bases: TGTGCCAGCAGCTTGGGGGGGGGTACCTGGATAAGTACTGAAGCTTTCTTT. It encodes CASSLGGGTWISTEAFF.

J is TRBJ2-7 and V is TRBV6-1; 8 nucleotides match TRBD1. This CDR3 comprises 16 residues. Trimming removed 1 base from V and 5 bases from J; junction bases left unmatched: 10. The germline gives CDR1 MNHNS, CDR2 SASEGT. In DNA form, the CDR3 reads TGTGCCAGCAGTGAAGGGTTCAGGACAGGGAACCACGAGCAGTACTTC. Its protein is CASSEGFRTGNHEQYF.

This clone was counted many times. The V and J genes are TRBV7-7 and TRBJ2-5; 12 nucleotides align to TRBD2. Trimming cost V 5 bases and J 1 base; bases outside gene matches: 8. CDR1 is SSHAT, CDR2 FNYEAQ, per germline (reference sequence). The CDR3 is 17 amino acids. CDR3 region: CASSRRTSGDFQETQYF. The DNA of the CDR3 is TGTGCCAGCAGCCGCAGGACTAGCGGGGATTTCCAAGAGACCCAGTACTTC. Using reference TRBV7-7 and TRBJ2-5 for the parts outside the CDR3, the full variable domain is GAGVSQSPRYKVTKRGQDVTLRCDPISSHATLYWYQQALGQGPEFLTYFNYEAQPDKSGLPSDRFSAERPEGSISTLTIQRTEQRDSAMYRCASSRRTSGDFQETQYFGPGTRLLVL.

V usage is TRBV10-3 and J usage is TRBJ1-2, with TRBD1 identical over 7 bases. This CDR3 has 12 amino acids. V lost 2 bases, J lost 8 bases, and 2 bases stayed unmatched. Germline V gene sequence: CDR1 ENHRY, CDR2 SYGVKD. CDR3 in DNA: TGTGCCATCAGTGAGAGGGGGCAAGGCTACACCTTC. It translates to CAISERGQGYTF.

The chain is built from TRBV2 and TRBJ2-7; 12 bases are a match to TRBD2. The CDR3 extends over 14 amino acids. The ends lost 5 bases at V and 3 bases at J; junction bases unmatched: 2. Germline V gene data show CDR1 as SNHLY and CDR2 as FYNNEI. The CDR3 nucleotides are TGTGCCAGCAGTACACTAGCGGGAGGCTACGAGCAGTACTTC. Its translation: CASSTLAGGYEQYF.

This clone was counted a few times. This sequence joins TRBV15 and TRBJ1-3; perhaps TRBD1 as D (5 bases). Germline loops: CDR1 LNHNV, CDR2 YYDKDF (reference sequence). There are 15 residues in the CDR3. The V end was cut by 1 base, the J end by 4 bases, with 11 bases between. In nucleotides, the CDR3 is TGTGCCACCAGCAGAGGACCCTCAGGGGGAAACACCATATATTTT. It translates to CATSRGPSGGNTIYF.

The V and J genes are TRBV30 and TRBJ1-2; the match to TRBD1 covers 9 bases. CDR3 length: 16 residues. V lost 4 bases and J lost 4; bases outside the gene matches: 13. Germline loops: CDR1 GTSNPN, CDR2 SVGIG (reference sequence). The CDR3 DNA reads as TGTGCCTGGATCCTAGGGGACAGGGTTACACCCTATGGCTACACCTTC. Translating gives CAWILGDRVTPYGYTF.

This clone was observed a handful of times. CDR3 DNA: TGTGCCAGCAGCCTATCTTCGACAGGGGGTCGGCAGCCCCAGCATTTT. Translation: CASSLSSTGGRQPQHF. The chain recombines TRBV3-1 (or the pseudogene TRBV3-2) with TRBJ1-5; 9 nucleotides match TRBD1. V dropped 4 bases and J dropped 7; count of bases not matched to a gene: 11. Germline CDR1 is LGHDT and CDR2 is YNNKEL (reference sequence). This CDR3 is 16 amino acids long.

This clone was seen more than once but under ten times. This chain connects TRBV3-1 (or the pseudogene TRBV3-2) to TRBJ1-2; D is unresolved. CDR3 size: 13 residues. CDR1 is LGHDT, CDR2 YNNKEL, per germline (reference sequence). The ends were cut back, 0 bases at V and 3 bases at J, with 5 bases in the middle. CDR3 residues: CASSQDIDYGYTF. CDR3 DNA sequence: TGTGCCAGCAGCCAAGATATCGACTATGGCTACACCTTC.

This chain connects TRBV3-1 (or the pseudogene TRBV3-2) to TRBJ2-2; D not resolved. The CDR3 is 15 amino acids. CDR1 is LGHDT, CDR2 YNNKEL, per germline (reference sequence). Deletions cut 7 bases from V and 0 bases from J, with 12 bases between. This CDR3 is CASTPSAANTGELFF. The CDR3 bases are TGTGCCAGCACCCCTTCCGCGGCGAACACCGGGGAGCTGTTTTTT.

The chain employs TRBV19 and TRBJ2-1; TRBD2 agrees at 8 bases. The V and J ends lost 5 bases and 3 bases, in that order; junction bases with no gene match: 6. In germline, CDR1 is LNHDA, CDR2 SQIVND (reference sequence). This CDR3 is built from 15 residues. The CDR3 bases are TGTGCCAGTAGTCCCACTAGCGGCCACTACAATGAGCAGTTCTTC. It yields the protein CASSPTSGHYNEQFF. Full variable domain (rest looked up from reference TRBV19 and TRBJ2-1): DGGITQSPKYLFRKEGQNVTLSCEQNLNHDAMYWYRQDPGQGLRLIYYSQIVNDFQKGDIAEGYSVSREKKESFPLTVTSAQKNPTAFYLCASSPTSGHYNEQFFGPGTRLTVL.

This clone was seen only once. The chain employs TRBV11-2 and TRBJ1-2; D is undetermined. The germline V gene encodes CDR1 SGHAT and CDR2 FQNNGV. Trimming removed 0 bases at V and 6 bases at J, with 8 bases between. The CDR3 consists of 13 residues. The CDR3 DNA follows: TGTGCCAGCAGCTTAGACAGTGAGGATGGCTACACCTTC. Translated: CASSLDSEDGYTF. Using reference TRBV11-2 and TRBJ1-2 for the parts outside the CDR3, the full variable domain is EAGVAQSPRYKIIEKRQSVAFWCNPISGHATLYWYQQILGQGPKLLIQFQNNGVVDDSQLPKDRFSAERLKGVDSTLKIQPAKLEDSAVYLCASSLDSEDGYTFGSGTRLTVV.

This rearrangement joins TRBV5-5 to TRBJ2-3; D call uncertain. CDR3 length: 17 residues. CDR1 and CDR2 (germline): SGHKS, YYEKEE (reference sequence). Trimming removed 0 bases at V and 0 bases at J, with 14 bases between. Written as DNA, the CDR3 is TGTGCCAGCAGCTTGGTGGCAGTCCGTTTTAGCACAGATACGCAGTATTTT. Translating it yields CASSLVAVRFSTDTQYF.

The V call is TRBV27, the J call TRBJ1-5; a weak D match, TRBD1 (5 bases). V gave up 3 bases and J gave up 6 bases, with 15 bases separating them. The CDR3 consists of 15 residues. Per the germline V gene, CDR1 is MNHEY and CDR2 is SMNVEV (reference sequence). The CDR3, as DNA: TGTGCCAGCAGTTTCACCGGGAGGGGTGGTCAGCCCCAGCATTTT. Translated, it gives CASSFTGRGGQPQHF.